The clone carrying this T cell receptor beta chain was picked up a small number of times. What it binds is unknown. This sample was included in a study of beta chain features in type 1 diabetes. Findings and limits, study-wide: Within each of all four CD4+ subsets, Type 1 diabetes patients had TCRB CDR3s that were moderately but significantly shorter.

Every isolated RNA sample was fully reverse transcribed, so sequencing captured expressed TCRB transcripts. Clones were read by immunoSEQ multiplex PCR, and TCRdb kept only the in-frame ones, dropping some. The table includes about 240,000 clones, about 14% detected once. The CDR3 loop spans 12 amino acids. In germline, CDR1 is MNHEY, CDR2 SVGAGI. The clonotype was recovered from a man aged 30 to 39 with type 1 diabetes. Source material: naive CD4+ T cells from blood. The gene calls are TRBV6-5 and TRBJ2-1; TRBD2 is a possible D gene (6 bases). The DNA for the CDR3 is TGTGCGGCGGCGGGAAGGAACAATGAGCAGTTCTTC. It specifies CAAAGRNNEQFF.